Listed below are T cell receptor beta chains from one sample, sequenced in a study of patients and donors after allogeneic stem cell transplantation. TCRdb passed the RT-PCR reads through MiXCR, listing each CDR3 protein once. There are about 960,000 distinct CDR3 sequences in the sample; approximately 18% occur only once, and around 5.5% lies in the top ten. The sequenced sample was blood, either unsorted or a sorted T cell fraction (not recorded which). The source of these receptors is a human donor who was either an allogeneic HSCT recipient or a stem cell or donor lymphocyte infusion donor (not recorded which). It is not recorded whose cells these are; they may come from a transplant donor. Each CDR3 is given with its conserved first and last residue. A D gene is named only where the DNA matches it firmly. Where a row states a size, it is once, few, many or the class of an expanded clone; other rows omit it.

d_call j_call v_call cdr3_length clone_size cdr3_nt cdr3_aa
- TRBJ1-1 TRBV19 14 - TGTGCCAGTAGTACACTATTTCTCGAGGGCGCAGCTTTCTTT CASSTLFLEGAAFF
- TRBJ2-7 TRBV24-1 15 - TGTGCCACCAGTGACCCCAGGGTTTCCCCCTACGAGCAGTACTTC CATSDPRVSPYEQYF
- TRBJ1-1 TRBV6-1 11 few TGTGCCAGCGCAGAGAACACTGAAGCTTTCTTT CASAENTEAFF
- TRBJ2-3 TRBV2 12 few TGTGCCAGCAGTGAACGCCCAGATACGCAGTATTTT CASSERPDTQYF
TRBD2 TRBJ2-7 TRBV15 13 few TGTGCCACCAGCAGAGAGGGGGGGTACGAGCAGTACTTC CATSREGGYEQYF
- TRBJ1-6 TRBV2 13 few TGTGCCAGCAGCCCCACCCAGGGGACACCCCTCCACTTT CASSPTQGTPLHF
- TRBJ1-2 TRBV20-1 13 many TGCAGTGCTAAGACGGGGGGGTCCTATGGCTACACCTTC CSAKTGGSYGYTF
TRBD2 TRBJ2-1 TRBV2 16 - TGTGCCAGCAGTGCCGCGGCTAGCGGGGATTACAATGAGCAGTTCTTC CASSAAASGDYNEQFF
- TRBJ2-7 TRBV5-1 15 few TGCGCCAGCAGCTTGGTGGGGGGAGTGTACTACGAGCAGTACTTC CASSLVGGVYYEQYF
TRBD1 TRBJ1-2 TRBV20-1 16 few TGCAGTGCTAGAGGGGGACAGGGGATAGCTAACTATGGCTACACCTTC CSARGGQGIANYGYTF
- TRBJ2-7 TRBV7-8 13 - TGTGCCAGCAGCTTAGGGCGACAGACGGAGCAGTACTTC CASSLGRQTEQYF
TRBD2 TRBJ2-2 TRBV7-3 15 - TGTGCCAGCAGCATTACTAGCGGGAAGGCCGGGGAGCTGTTTTTT CASSITSGKAGELFF
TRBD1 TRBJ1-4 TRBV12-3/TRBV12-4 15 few TGTGCCAGCAGCCGACGACAGGGAACTAATGAAAAACTGTTTTTT CASSRRQGTNEKLFF
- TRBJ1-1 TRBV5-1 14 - TGCGCCAGCAGTAGGGCAGGGTTGAACACTGAAGCTTTCTTT CASSRAGLNTEAFF
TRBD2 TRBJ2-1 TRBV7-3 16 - TGTGCCAGCAGCTCATCTAGCGGGGTCCCGCCCAATGAGCAGTTCTTC CASSSSSGVPPNEQFF
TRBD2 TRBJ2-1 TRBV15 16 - TGTGCCACCAGCAGGGGTAGCGGGAGTGGGTACAATGAGCAGTTCTTC CATSRGSGSGYNEQFF
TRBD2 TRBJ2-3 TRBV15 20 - TGTGCCACCAGCAGAGATCTTCTAGCGGGAGGGCCAGGTGGCACAGATACGCAGTATTTT CATSRDLLAGGPGGTDTQYF
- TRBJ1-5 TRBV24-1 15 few TGTGCCACCAGTGACGGCCGGGGCCTCAATCAGCCCCAGCATTTT CATSDGRGLNQPQHF
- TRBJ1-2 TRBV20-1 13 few TGCAGTGCTAGAGATATTCGGAACTATGGCTACACCTTC CSARDIRNYGYTF
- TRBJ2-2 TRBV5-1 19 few TGCGCCAGCAGCTTGTTGTTGGACAGCCAAATGAGGAACACCGGGGAGCTGTTTTTT CASSLLLDSQMRNTGELFF
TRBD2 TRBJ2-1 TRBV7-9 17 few TGTGCCAGCAGCAAGGGACTAGCGGGAGGGTCCTACAATGAGCAGTTCTTC CASSKGLAGGSYNEQFF
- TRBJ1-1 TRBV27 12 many TGTGCCAGCAGGGGTTTAGACAGGGAAGCTTTCTTT CASRGLDREAFF
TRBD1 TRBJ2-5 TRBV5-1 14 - TGCGCCAGCAGCGGGGGACAGGGGACGGAGACCCAGTACTTC CASSGGQGTETQYF
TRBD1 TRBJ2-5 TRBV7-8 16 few TGTGCCAGCAGCTTAGGGGACAGGGGCGACCAAGAGACCCAGTACTTC CASSLGDRGDQETQYF